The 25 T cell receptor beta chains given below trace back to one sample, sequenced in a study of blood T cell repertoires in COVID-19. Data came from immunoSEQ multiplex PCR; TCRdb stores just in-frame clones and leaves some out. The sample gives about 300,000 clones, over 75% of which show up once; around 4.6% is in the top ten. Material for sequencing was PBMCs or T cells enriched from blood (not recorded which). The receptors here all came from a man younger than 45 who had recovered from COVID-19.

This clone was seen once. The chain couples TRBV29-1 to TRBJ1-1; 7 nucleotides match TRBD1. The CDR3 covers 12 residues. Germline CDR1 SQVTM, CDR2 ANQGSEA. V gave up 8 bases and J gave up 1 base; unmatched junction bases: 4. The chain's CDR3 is CSSRGRNTEAFF. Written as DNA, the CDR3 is TGCAGCTCCAGGGGGAGGAACACTGAAGCTTTCTTT.

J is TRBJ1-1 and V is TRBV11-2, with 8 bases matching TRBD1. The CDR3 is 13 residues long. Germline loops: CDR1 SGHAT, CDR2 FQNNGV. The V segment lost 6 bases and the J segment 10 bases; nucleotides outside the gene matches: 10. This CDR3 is CASSGARTGSAFF. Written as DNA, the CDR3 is TGTGCCAGCAGTGGGGCAAGGACAGGGTCAGCTTTCTTT.

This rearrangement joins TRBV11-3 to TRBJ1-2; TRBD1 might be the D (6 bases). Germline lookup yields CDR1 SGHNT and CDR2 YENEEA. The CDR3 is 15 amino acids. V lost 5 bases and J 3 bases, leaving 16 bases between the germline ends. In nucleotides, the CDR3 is TGTGCCAGCAGCGCCTACAGGGACGAGGACTATGGCTACACCTTC. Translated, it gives CASSAYRDEDYGYTF.

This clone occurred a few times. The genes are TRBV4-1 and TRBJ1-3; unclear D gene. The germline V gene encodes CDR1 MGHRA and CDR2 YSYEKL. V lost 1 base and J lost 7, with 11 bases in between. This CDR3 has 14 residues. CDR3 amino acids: CASSQGRSPNTIYF. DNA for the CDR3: TGCGCCAGCAGCCAAGGGAGGAGCCCGAACACCATATATTTT.

The CDR3: CASSSPRSGAGGPRTDTQYF. The DNA for the CDR3 is TGTGCCAGCAGCTCCCCCCGAAGTGGGGCGGGGGGGCCACGCACAGATACGCAGTATTTT. This chain joins TRBV5-4 and TRBJ2-3; 9 nucleotides match TRBD2. CDR3 size: 20 residues. The V and J ends lost 3 bases and 1 base, in that order; junction bases with no gene match: 18. Germline CDR1 SGHNT, CDR2 YYREEE (reference sequence).

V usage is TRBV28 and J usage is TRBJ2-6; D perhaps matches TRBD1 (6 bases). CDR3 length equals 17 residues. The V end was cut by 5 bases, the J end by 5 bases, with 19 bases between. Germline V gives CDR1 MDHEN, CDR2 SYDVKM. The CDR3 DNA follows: TGTGCCAGCAGTAGTGACGTCAGGGGCCTCTGGGCCAACGTCCTGACTTTC. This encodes CASSSDVRGLWANVLTF.

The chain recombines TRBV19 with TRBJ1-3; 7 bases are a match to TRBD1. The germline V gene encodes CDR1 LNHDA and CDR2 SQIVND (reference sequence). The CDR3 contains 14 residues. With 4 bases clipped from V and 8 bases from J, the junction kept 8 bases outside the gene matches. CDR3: CASSTRTGVDTIYF. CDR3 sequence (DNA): TGTGCCAGTAGTACTCGGACAGGAGTAGACACCATATATTTT.

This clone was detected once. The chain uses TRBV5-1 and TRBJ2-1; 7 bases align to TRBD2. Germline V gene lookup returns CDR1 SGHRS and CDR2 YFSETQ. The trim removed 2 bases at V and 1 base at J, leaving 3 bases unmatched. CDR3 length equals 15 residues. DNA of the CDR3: TGCGCCAGCAGCTTCCAGCGGGGATCCTACAATGAGCAGTTCTTC. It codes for CASSFQRGSYNEQFF.

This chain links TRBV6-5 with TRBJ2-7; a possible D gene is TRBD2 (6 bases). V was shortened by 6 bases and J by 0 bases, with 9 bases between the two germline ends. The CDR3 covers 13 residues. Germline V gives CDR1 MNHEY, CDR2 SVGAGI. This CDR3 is CASRRGVSYEQYF. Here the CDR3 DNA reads TGTGCCAGCAGACGCGGGGTCTCCTACGAGCAGTACTTC.

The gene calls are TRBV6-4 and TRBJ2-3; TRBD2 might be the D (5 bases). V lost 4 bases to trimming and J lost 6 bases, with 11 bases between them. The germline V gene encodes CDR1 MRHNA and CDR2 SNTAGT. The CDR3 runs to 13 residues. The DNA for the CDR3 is TGTGCCAGCAGTGGAGGGTCCTTCGATACGCAGTATTTT. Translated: CASSGGSFDTQYF.

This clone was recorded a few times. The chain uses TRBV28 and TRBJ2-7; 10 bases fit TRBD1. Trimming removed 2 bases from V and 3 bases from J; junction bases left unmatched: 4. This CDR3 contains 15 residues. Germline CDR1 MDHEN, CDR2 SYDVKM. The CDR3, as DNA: TGTGCCAGCAGTTTACCGGGGACAGGGGACTACGAGCAGTACTTC. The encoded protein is CASSLPGTGDYEQYF.

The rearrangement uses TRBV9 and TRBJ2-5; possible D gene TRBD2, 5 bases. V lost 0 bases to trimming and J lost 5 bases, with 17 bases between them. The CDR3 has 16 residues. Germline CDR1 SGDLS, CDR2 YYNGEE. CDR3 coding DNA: TGTGCCAGCAGCGTAGGGCGTCGGGGTTTCGAGGAGACCCAGTACTTC. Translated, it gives CASSVGRRGFEETQYF.

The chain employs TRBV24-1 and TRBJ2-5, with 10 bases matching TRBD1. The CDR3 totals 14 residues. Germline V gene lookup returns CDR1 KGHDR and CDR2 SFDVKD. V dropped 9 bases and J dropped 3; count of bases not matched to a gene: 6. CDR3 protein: CATGEGQGKETQYF. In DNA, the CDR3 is TGTGCCACCGGGGAGGGACAGGGGAAAGAGACCCAGTACTTC.

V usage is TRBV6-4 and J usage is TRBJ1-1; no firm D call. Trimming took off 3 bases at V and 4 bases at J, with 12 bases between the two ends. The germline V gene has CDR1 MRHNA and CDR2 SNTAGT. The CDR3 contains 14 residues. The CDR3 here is CASSEYPEGTEAFF. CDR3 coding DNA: TGTGCCAGCAGTGAGTACCCAGAGGGCACTGAAGCTTTCTTT.

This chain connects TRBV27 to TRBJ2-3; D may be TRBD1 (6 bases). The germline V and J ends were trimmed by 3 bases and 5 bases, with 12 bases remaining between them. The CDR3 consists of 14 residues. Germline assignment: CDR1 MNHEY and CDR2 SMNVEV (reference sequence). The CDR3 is CASSFYREEDTQYF. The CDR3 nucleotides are TGTGCCAGCAGTTTTTACAGGGAAGAAGATACGCAGTATTTT.

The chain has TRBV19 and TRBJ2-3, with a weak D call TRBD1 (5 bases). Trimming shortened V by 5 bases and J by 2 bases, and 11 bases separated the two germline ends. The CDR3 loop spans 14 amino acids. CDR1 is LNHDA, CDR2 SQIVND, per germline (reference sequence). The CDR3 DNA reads TGTGCCAGTAGTCGGACACCCCTCACAGATACGCAGTATTTT. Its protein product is CASSRTPLTDTQYF.

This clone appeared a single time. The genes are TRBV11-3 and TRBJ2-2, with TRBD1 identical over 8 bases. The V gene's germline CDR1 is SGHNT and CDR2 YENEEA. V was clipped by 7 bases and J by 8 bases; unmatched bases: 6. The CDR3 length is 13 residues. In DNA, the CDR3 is TGTGCCAGCATCGGACAGGGAGAAGGGGAGCTGTTTTTT. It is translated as CASIGQGEGELFF.

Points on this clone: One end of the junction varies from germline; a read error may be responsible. The CDR3 loop reads CASSTGGPNRPQHF. CDR3 coding DNA: TGTGCCAGCAGTACAGGGGGCCCCAATCGGCCCCAGCATTTT. The rearrangement uses TRBV5-6 and TRBJ1-5; 9 bases match TRBD1. CDR1 and CDR2 from the germline V gene are SGHDT and YYEEEE. The CDR3 runs to 14 residues.

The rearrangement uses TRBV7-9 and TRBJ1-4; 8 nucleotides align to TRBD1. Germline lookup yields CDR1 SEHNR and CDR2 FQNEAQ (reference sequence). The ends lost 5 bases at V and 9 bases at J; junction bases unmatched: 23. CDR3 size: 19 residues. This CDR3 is CASSPNPVGQDLIAKKLFF. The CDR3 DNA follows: TGTGCCAGCAGCCCCAATCCGGTGGGACAGGACCTAATAGCGAAAAAACTGTTTTTT.

The CDR3 DNA sequence: TGTGCCAGCAGCCATGACAGGGAGATTCAGCCCCAGCATTTT. It specifies CASSHDREIQPQHF. This rearrangement joins TRBV28 to TRBJ1-5; TRBD1 matches 7 bases. The ends lost 6 bases at V and 6 bases at J; junction bases unmatched: 8. From germline, CDR1 is MDHEN and CDR2 SYDVKM. The CDR3 has 14 residues.

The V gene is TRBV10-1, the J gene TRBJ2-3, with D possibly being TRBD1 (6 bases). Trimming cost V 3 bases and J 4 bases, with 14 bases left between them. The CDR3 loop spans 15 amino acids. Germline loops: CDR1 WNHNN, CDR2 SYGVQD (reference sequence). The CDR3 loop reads CASSEVNRVPDTQYF. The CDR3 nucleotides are TGCGCCAGCAGTGAAGTCAACAGGGTTCCAGATACGCAGTATTTT.

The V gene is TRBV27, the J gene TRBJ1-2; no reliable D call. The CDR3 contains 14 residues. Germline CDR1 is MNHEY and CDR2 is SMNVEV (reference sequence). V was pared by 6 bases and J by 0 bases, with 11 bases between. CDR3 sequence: CASRNIQSNYGYTF. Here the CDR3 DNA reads TGTGCCAGCAGAAACATTCAATCTAACTATGGCTACACCTTC.

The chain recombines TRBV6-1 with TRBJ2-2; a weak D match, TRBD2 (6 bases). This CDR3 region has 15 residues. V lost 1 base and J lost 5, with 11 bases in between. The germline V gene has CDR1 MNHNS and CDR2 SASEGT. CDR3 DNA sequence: TGTGCCAGCAGTGAAGTGGAGGGAAGGACCGGGGAGCTGTTTTTT. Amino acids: CASSEVEGRTGELFF.

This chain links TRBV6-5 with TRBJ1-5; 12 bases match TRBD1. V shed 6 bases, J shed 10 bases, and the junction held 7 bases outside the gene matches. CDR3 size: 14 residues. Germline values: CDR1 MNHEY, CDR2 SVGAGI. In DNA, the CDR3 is TGTGCCAGCAGCCCGGGACAGGGGGCGATCCCCCAGCATTTT. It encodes CASSPGQGAIPQHF.

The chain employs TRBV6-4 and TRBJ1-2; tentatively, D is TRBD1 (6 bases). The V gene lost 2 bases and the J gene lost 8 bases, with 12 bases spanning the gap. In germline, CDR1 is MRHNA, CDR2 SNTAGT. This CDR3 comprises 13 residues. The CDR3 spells CASSDPGQNGYTF. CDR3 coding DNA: TGTGCCAGCAGTGACCCTGGACAGAACGGCTACACCTTC.